This TCR beta chain was captured in a study of cytomegalovirus exposure and HLA in healthy donors. Study-level findings and limits: There were some public TCRs occurring in many donors, but most TCR sequences were rare.

Turning to this clone: No antigen is known for it.

Use of 60 Vbeta and 13 Jbeta primers characterized the PCR. TCRdb's copy holds only in-frame clones and misses some; the assay was immunoSEQ multiplex PCR. The profile shows approximately 250,000 clones, around 83% of them singletons. The sequence was collected from a girl aged 2-9 years in good health and CMV-seronegative. Sequencing was carried out using PBMCs.

This CDR3 reads CSVAVNYGYTF. CDR3 bases: TGCAGCGTTGCGGTTAACTATGGCTACACCTTC. The V and J genes are TRBV29-1 and TRBJ1-2; no firm D call. CDR1 is SQVTM and CDR2 is ANQGSEA in the germline V gene. The CDR3 is 11 residues long. The V gene lost 4 bases and the J gene lost 1 base, with 4 bases spanning the gap.